Presented here are 23 T cell receptor beta chains from one specimen sequenced in a study of T cells expressing NK-cell markers (TCRdb year 2020). The library was produced with 5' RACE. Sequencing used an Illumina HiSeq 2000. After the reads were reprocessed by TCRdb, one entry was made per CDR3 protein sequence, with no DNA. For this sample, the table gives about 460,000 distinct CDR3 sequences. The ten top clones hold around 1.4% of the sample. Sequencing input: blood T cells: a sorted CD56 or NKG2C T cell subset, CD4+ or CD8+ T cells, or bulk PBMC T cells (not recorded which). These TCRs come from a woman between 45 and 65 years old in good health. Donor details come from another sample of the same person, matched by shared clones.

CDR3 residues: CASSPGVRGVNEQFF. The rearrangement links TRBV18 to TRBJ2-1; the D call from TCRdb, TRBD1, cannot be confirmed without DNA. Germline V gives CDR1 KGHSH, CDR2 LQKENI. This CDR3 region has 15 residues.

The chain uses TRBV27 and TRBJ1-5; TCRdb lists TRBD1, though no DNA is available to test this call. The CDR3 has 15 amino acids. Germline CDR1 and CDR2: MNHEY and SMNVEV (reference sequence). The CDR3 is CARSLFGDGNQPQHF.

The chain uses TRBV10-3 and TRBJ2-2; TCRdb's D gene call, TRBD1, goes unchecked for lack of DNA. The CDR3 totals 15 residues. The germline gives CDR1 ENHRY, CDR2 SYGVKD. CDR3 loop: CAIRRTGGGTGELFF.

V usage is TRBV19 and J usage is TRBJ2-2. Germline lookup yields CDR1 LNHDA and CDR2 SQIVND (reference sequence). CDR3 length equals 15 residues. CDR3 loop: CASRYAESGTGELFF.

The V call is TRBV12-3 or TRBV12-4, the J call TRBJ2-2; the TRBD2 assignment by TCRdb is unverifiable without DNA. This CDR3 comprises 18 residues. CDR3 loop: CASSSLAASASNTGELFF.

V gene TRBV2 combines with J gene TRBJ1-6; TCRdb outputs TRBD1, but without DNA this stays unchecked. Germline V gives CDR1 SNHLY, CDR2 FYNNEI. The CDR3 has 13 residues. CDR3: CASGDSRGSPLHF.

The rearrangement links TRBV3-1 to TRBJ1-2. CDR1 is LGHDT, CDR2 YNNKEL, per germline (reference sequence). There are 13 residues in the CDR3. The CDR3: CASSQVPSADYTF.

This rearrangement joins TRBV5-1 to TRBJ2-3. Germline V gene data show CDR1 as SGHRS and CDR2 as YFSETQ. CDR3 length equals 13 residues. The CDR3 reads CASRNGGTDTQYF. The full variable domain, completed using reference TRBV5-1 and TRBJ2-3, is KAGVTQTPRYLIKTRGQQVTLSCSPISGHRSVSWYQQTPGQGLQFLFEYFSETQRNKGNFPGRFSGRQFSNSRSEMNVSTLELGDSALYLCASRNGGTDTQYFGPGTRLTVL.

The chain links TRBV6-5 to TRBJ2-1. CDR3 length: 17 residues. The germline V gene has CDR1 MNHEY and CDR2 SVGAGI. The CDR3 sequence: CASSYSSAARYYNEQFF.

This chain joins TRBV3-1 and TRBJ2-4. Germline V CDR1 and CDR2: LGHDT, YNNKEL (reference sequence). CDR3 length equals 12 residues. This CDR3 is CASSQEGLAPYF.

The CDR3 spells CASSSDGQYSNQPQHF. The gene calls are TRBV6-1 and TRBJ1-5; TCRdb names TRBD1, which stays unverified in the absence of DNA. CDR1 and CDR2 (germline): MNHNS, SASEGT. The CDR3 has 16 amino acids.

V and J are TRBV16 and TRBJ1-1. Germline V gene data show CDR1 as KGHSY and CDR2 as FQNENV. The CDR3 runs 13 residues. CDR3 region: CASSRETRGEAFF.

The chain combines TRBV5-1 with TRBJ2-1; no DNA is available, so the TRBD1 call from TCRdb remains unchecked. Germline loops: CDR1 SGHRS, CDR2 YFSETQ. The CDR3 extends over 16 amino acids. The CDR3 reads CASSSPGRRSYNEQFF.

The rearrangement uses TRBV29-1 and TRBJ1-1. Germline CDR1 and CDR2: SQVTM and ANQGSEA. This CDR3 spans 13 amino acids. This CDR3 reads CSVGQNLNTEAFF.

This sequence joins TRBV30 and TRBJ2-1; TCRdb proposes TRBD2, but this gene call is untestable without DNA. CDR3 length: 14 amino acids. Germline-derived CDR1 and CDR2 are GTSNPN and SVGIG (reference sequence). CDR3 protein: CAWSVHGLGVEQFF.

The rearrangement uses TRBV27 and TRBJ2-1; TCRdb gives TRBD2 as the D gene, but with no DNA this cannot be confirmed. The CDR3 has 14 amino acids. Per germline, CDR1 MNHEY and CDR2 SMNVEV (reference sequence). The CDR3 sequence: CASISSGGINEQFF.

This chain joins TRBV29-1 and TRBJ2-1; TCRdb indicates TRBD2, and absent DNA this call remains unverified. The CDR3 consists of 14 residues. Germline V gives CDR1 SQVTM, CDR2 ANQGSEA. CDR3 protein: CSGKLAGGYNEQFF.

The chain carries TRBV27 and TRBJ2-7; TCRdb picks TRBD2, but there is no DNA to check that call. Germline V gene data show CDR1 as MNHEY and CDR2 as SMNVEV (reference sequence). The CDR3 runs 17 residues. The chain's CDR3 is CASSFQGPERGAYEQYF.

CDR3 residues: CASSLGVGAANTGELFF. V is TRBV11-3 and J is TRBJ2-2; the TRBD1 assignment by TCRdb is unverifiable without DNA. Germline-derived CDR1 and CDR2 are SGHNT and YENEEA. CDR3 length equals 17 residues.

The chain has TRBV7-9 and TRBJ2-7. Germline CDR1 and CDR2: SEHNR and FQNEAQ (reference sequence). The CDR3 is 12 residues long. The CDR3: CASSPDAYEQYF.

This rearrangement joins TRBV4-1 to TRBJ2-5; the TCRdb call, TRBD1, lacks DNA for checking. CDR1 and CDR2 from the germline V gene are MGHRA and YSYEKL. The CDR3 covers 13 residues. This chain's CDR3 is CASSHGAGETQYF.

The rearrangement links TRBV12-3 or TRBV12-4 to TRBJ2-4; the D call of TRBD1 rests on TCRdb alone, since no DNA is present to check it. This CDR3 region has 15 residues. CDR3 residues: CASSLGRLAKNIQYF.

This chain connects TRBV6-6 to TRBJ2-1; TCRdb's assignment of TRBD1 cannot be checked, as there is no DNA. The CDR3 is made up of 15 amino acids. Germline values: CDR1 MNHNY, CDR2 SVGAGI (reference sequence). The CDR3 here is CASSYTDRGPNEQFF.